Presented here are 26 T cell receptor beta chains from one specimen sequenced in a study of monozygotic twins with inflammatory bowel disease. Following a re-call of the 5' RACE reads, TCRdb has one entry per CDR3 protein and lacks DNA. This table lists about 380,000 distinct CDR3 sequences. The specimen sequenced was blood. The source of these receptors is a human donor with ulcerative colitis or Crohn's disease, or a healthy co-twin of an affected twin (not recorded which).

This chain joins TRBV4-1 and TRBJ2-1; the D gene TCRdb calls, TRBD1, cannot be checked with no DNA. This CDR3 is 15 amino acids long. From germline, CDR1 is MGHRA and CDR2 YSYEKL. This chain's CDR3 is CASSPPGTVYNEQFF.

This chain uses TRBV7-3 with TRBJ2-7. The CDR3 runs 13 residues. From germline, CDR1 is SGHTA and CDR2 FQGTGA. CDR3: CASSSSSSYEQYF.

The chain joins TRBV27 to TRBJ2-3; there is no DNA to check the TCRdb D call of TRBD2. The CDR3 sequence is 14 residues long. Germline CDR1 is MNHEY and CDR2 is SMNVEV (reference sequence). The CDR3 sequence is CASSLSFGEDTQYF.

V gene TRBV11-2 combines with J gene TRBJ2-7; TCRdb calls TRBD2, which cannot be checked without DNA. The germline gives CDR1 SGHAT, CDR2 FQNNGV. This CDR3 region has 14 residues. CDR3 protein: CASSALGAAYEQYF.

CDR3 amino acids: CASSFDSGGANEQFF. The J gene is TRBJ2-1, the V gene TRBV7-9; the TRBD2 assignment by TCRdb is unverifiable without DNA. Germline V gives CDR1 SEHNR, CDR2 FQNEAQ (reference sequence). The CDR3 extends over 15 amino acids.

The genes are TRBV5-1 and TRBJ2-7; TCRdb proposes TRBD1, but this gene call is untestable without DNA. Germline V CDR1 and CDR2: SGHRS, YFSETQ. The CDR3 is 15 residues long. CDR3 amino acids: CASSLGGQLMDEQYF.

V is TRBV9 and J is TRBJ1-1. This CDR3 has 14 residues. Germline-derived CDR1 and CDR2 are SGDLS and YYNGEE. The CDR3 protein is CASSWTDMNTEAFF. The full variable domain, with the rest looked up from reference TRBV9 and TRBJ1-1, is DSGVTQTPKHLITATGQRVTLRCSPRSGDLSVYWYQQSLDQGLQFLIQYYNGEERAKGNILERFSAQQFPDLHSELNLSSLELGDSALYFCASSWTDMNTEAFFGQGTRLTVV.

V usage is TRBV2 and J usage is TRBJ2-7; TCRdb's D gene call, TRBD1, goes unchecked for lack of DNA. This CDR3 has 13 residues. In germline, CDR1 is SNHLY, CDR2 FYNNEI. CDR3 sequence: CASNTDRGYEQYF.

V gene TRBV6-2 or TRBV6-3 combines with J gene TRBJ2-3; the D gene TCRdb calls, TRBD1, cannot be checked with no DNA. Germline loops: CDR1 MNHEY, CDR2 SVGEGT. The CDR3 spans 15 residues. The CDR3 sequence is CASSNTGTGVDTQYF.

This chain uses TRBV27 with TRBJ2-2; TCRdb selects TRBD2, and the lack of DNA leaves this call unchecked. Per germline, CDR1 MNHEY and CDR2 SMNVEV (reference sequence). This CDR3 region has 14 residues. The CDR3 loop is CASRGAGTTGELFF.

J is TRBJ2-2 and V is TRBV6-2 or TRBV6-3; TCRdb indicates TRBD1, and absent DNA this call remains unverified. This CDR3 has 15 amino acids. Germline-derived CDR1 and CDR2 are MNHEY and SVGEGT. CDR3 sequence reads: CASSSNRVNTGELFF.

The V and J genes are TRBV4-3 and TRBJ2-1. Germline values: CDR1 LGHNA, CDR2 YSLEER. This CDR3 contains 15 residues. This CDR3 reads CASSRNSNSYNEQFF.

This rearrangement joins TRBV5-4 to TRBJ2-3. The CDR3 runs 13 residues. Germline V gives CDR1 SGHNT, CDR2 YYREEE (reference sequence). CDR3 amino acids: CASSLDGLATQYF.

This rearrangement joins TRBV5-1 to TRBJ2-3; checking the TCRdb D call of TRBD1 is not possible without DNA. The CDR3 length is 14 residues. Germline CDR1 is SGHRS and CDR2 is YFSETQ. CDR3 sequence: CASSPSDYTDTQYF.

The rearrangement uses TRBV6-1 and TRBJ1-3. CDR1 is MNHNS and CDR2 is SASEGT in the germline V gene. The CDR3 spans 14 residues. The CDR3 loop is CASSEASSGNTIYF.

The chain links TRBV18 to TRBJ2-3; TCRdb's D call of TRBD2 is untestable without DNA. CDR1 is KGHSH and CDR2 is LQKENI in the germline V gene. This CDR3 is 19 amino acids long. CDR3 region: CASSPPGLAGVVRTDTQYF. The full variable domain, completed using reference TRBV18 and TRBJ2-3, is NAGVMQNPRHLVRRRGQEARLRCSPMKGHSHVYWYRQLPEEGLKFMVYLQKENIIDESGMPKERFSAEFPKEGPSILRIQQVVRGDSAAYFCASSPPGLAGVVRTDTQYFGPGTRLTVL.

This chain links TRBV4-2 with TRBJ2-7; the TCRdb D gene call, TRBD1, has no DNA to confirm it. The CDR3 runs 18 residues. CDR1 is LGHNA, CDR2 YNFKEQ, per germline. The CDR3 protein is CASSQGQGAPLGYYEQYF.

The chain joins TRBV12-3 or TRBV12-4 to TRBJ2-2. The CDR3 has 11 residues. CDR3: CASRRSGELFF.

The chain links TRBV20-1 to TRBJ2-1; checking the TCRdb D call of TRBD2 is not possible without DNA. This CDR3 spans 14 amino acids. Germline V gene lookup returns CDR1 DFQATT and CDR2 SNEGSKA (reference sequence). The CDR3 sequence is CSAKSGGAYNEQFF.

V usage is TRBV2 and J usage is TRBJ1-2; TCRdb's D call of TRBD1 is untestable without DNA. CDR1 is SNHLY and CDR2 is FYNNEI in the germline V gene. The CDR3 spans 14 residues. The CDR3 reads CASSSVDRVGGYTF.

V is TRBV4-3 and J is TRBJ1-1; TCRdb lists TRBD1, though no DNA is available to test this call. From germline, CDR1 is LGHNA and CDR2 YSLEER. The CDR3 contains 16 residues. CDR3 sequence reads: CASSQFRGTLYTEAFF.

J is TRBJ2-2 and V is TRBV7-3; TCRdb's D call of TRBD1 is untestable without DNA. Germline V gives CDR1 SGHTA, CDR2 FQGTGA. This CDR3 comprises 14 residues. CDR3 loop: CASSLGALSGELFF.

The J gene is TRBJ1-1, the V gene TRBV6-2 or TRBV6-3; the D gene TCRdb calls, TRBD1, cannot be checked with no DNA. This CDR3 has 11 amino acids. Germline V gives CDR1 MNHEY, CDR2 SVGEGT. The CDR3 region is CASRYRAGAFF.

The J gene is TRBJ1-2, the V gene TRBV7-7. Looked up from germline, CDR1 is SSHAT and CDR2 is FNYEAQ (reference sequence). The CDR3 totals 14 residues. The chain's CDR3 is CASSLPNSSDGYTF.

This chain uses TRBV6-5 with TRBJ1-2; the D gene TCRdb calls, TRBD1, cannot be checked with no DNA. Per germline, CDR1 MNHEY and CDR2 SVGAGI. This CDR3 is built from 13 residues. This CDR3 reads CASRTTGGYGYTF.

The genes are TRBV9 and TRBJ2-1; TCRdb names TRBD2, which stays unverified in the absence of DNA. Germline V gene sequence: CDR1 SGDLS, CDR2 YYNGEE. The CDR3 has 17 amino acids. The CDR3 protein is CASSVVPSGSSYNEQFF.